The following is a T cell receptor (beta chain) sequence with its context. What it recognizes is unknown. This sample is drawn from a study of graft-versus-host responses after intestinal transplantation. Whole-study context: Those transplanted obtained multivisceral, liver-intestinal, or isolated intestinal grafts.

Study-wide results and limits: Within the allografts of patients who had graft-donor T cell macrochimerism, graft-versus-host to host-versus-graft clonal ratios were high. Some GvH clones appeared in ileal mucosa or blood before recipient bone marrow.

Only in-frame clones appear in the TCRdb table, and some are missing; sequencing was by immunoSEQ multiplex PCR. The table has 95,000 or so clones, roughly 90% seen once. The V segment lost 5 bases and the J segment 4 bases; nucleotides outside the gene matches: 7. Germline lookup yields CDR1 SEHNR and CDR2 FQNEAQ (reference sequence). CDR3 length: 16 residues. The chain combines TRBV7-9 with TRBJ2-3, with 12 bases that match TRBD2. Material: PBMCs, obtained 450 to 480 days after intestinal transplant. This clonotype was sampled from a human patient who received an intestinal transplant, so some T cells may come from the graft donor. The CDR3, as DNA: TGTGCCAGCAGCGAGGGACTAGCGGGCGCGGCAGATACGCAGTATTTT. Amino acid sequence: CASSEGLAGAADTQYF.